The T cell receptor beta chain under discussion was sequenced for a study of CD8 T cells in ankylosing spondylitis (dated 2017 in TCRdb). About the study as a whole: T cell receptor beta repertoires were profiled in healthy donors and ankylosing spondylitis patients so that disease-linked TCR variants could be found. In total, the full study cohort was made up of over a hundred healthy donors and about two dozen ankylosing spondylitis patients. Peripheral blood was sampled, and synovial fluid was also collected from ankylosing spondylitis patients. Overall results and qualifications from the work: Some motif variants had previously been reported in the synovial fluid and blood of reactive arthritis patients, which suggests shared mechanisms of disease initiation. The disease-linked clones had a CD8+ phenotype and were found at relatively low frequencies in peripheral blood. Blood from ankylosing spondylitis patients appeared to be characterized by a TCR beta motif composed of eight or nine highly homologous amino acid variants. The disease-linked clones were reported as significantly enriched in matched synovial fluid samples from ankylosing spondylitis patients.

The CDR3 runs 15 amino acids, cysteine and phenylalanine included. The read is trimmed to its CDR3 DNA, 45 bases read in frame from base 1. V was cut back by 3 bases and J by 0 bases, leaving a gap of 10 bases between them. CDR1 KGHDR and CDR2 SFDVKD are derived from the germline V gene. These reads were obtained on an Illumina HiSeq 2500. Quantitative 5'-RACE with molecular barcodes was the method used to prepare the TCR beta libraries. Concerning the study's data processing: Disease-linked TCR variants were identified with a new computational method built on a probabilistic model of VDJ rearrangement. TCRdb's own reprocessing of the public reads used fastp at Q25 and MiXCR and kept productive beta chains. Records with the same CDR3 protein are collapsed into one entry carrying the most frequent genes and DNA. It is TCRdb's table, rather than the study itself, that gives the V and J calls and clone size. Here the sample has about 750,000 distinct CDR3 sequences; 15% to 20% occur a single time. Clones ranked in the top ten supply under 20% of the sample.

This clonotype was found a few times. No antigen is known for it. No quality values exist for individual bases; no much larger clone is one base distant. This receptor was taken from a male donor with ankylosing spondylitis. This sequence uses TRBV24-1 and TRBJ2-5; no confident D gene assignment can be made. The sequencing input was blood, either unsorted or a sorted T cell fraction (not recorded which). The DNA sequence is as follows: TGTGCCACCAGTGATGGAAGGAGCTACCAAGAGACCCAGTACTTC. This codes for CATSDGRSYQETQYF.